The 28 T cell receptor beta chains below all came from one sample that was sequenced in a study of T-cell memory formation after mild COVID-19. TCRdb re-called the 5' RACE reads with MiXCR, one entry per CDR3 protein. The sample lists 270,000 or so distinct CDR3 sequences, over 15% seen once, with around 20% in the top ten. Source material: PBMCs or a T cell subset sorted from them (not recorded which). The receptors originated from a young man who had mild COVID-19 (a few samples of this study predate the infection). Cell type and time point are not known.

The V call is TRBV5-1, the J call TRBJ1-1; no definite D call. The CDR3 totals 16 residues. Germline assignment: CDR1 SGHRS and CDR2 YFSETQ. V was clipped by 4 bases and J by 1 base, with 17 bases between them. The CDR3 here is CASSTYPGLTNTEAFF. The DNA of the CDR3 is TGCGCCAGCAGCACCTATCCGGGTCTCACGAACACTGAAGCTTTCTTT.

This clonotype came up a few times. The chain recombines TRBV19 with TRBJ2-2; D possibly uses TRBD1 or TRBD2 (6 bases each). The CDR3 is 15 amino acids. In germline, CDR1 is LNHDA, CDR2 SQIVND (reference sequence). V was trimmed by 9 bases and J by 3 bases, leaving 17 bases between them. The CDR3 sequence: CASSRRGDYTGELFF. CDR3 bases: TGTGCCAGCAGCAGGAGGGGGGATTACACCGGGGAGCTGTTTTTT.

CDR3 in amino acids: CASSFGVRYGYTF. CDR3 in DNA: TGTGCCAGCAGTTTTGGGGTCCGCTATGGCTACACCTTC. J is TRBJ1-2 and V is TRBV12-3 or TRBV12-4; D gene uncertain. This CDR3 comprises 13 residues. Trimming stripped 3 bases from V and 4 bases from J, with 9 bases between.

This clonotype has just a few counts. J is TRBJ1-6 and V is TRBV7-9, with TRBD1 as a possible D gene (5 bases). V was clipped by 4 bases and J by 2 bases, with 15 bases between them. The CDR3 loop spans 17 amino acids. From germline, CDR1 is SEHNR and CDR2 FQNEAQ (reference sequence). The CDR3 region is CASSSGWGSAYNSPLHF. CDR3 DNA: TGTGCCAGCAGCTCCGGATGGGGCAGTGCCTATAATTCACCCCTCCACTTT.

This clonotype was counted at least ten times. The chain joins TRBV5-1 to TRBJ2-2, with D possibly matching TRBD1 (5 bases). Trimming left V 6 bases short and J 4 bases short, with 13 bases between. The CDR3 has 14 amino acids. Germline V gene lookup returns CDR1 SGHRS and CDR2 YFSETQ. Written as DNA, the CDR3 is TGCGCCAGCAAAGGGGCGGACGGCACCGGGGAGCTGTTTTTT. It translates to CASKGADGTGELFF. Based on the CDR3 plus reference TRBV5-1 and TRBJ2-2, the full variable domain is KAGVTQTPRYLIKTRGQQVTLSCSPISGHRSVSWYQQTPGQGLQFLFEYFSETQRNKGNFPGRFSGRQFSNSRSEMNVSTLELGDSALYLCASKGADGTGELFFGEGSRLTVL.

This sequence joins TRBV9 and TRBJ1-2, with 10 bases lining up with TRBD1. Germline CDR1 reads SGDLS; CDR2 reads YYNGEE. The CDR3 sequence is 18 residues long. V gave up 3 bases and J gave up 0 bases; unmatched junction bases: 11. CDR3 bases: TGTGCCAGCAGCGAGGGACAGGGGATAGGAGCCTCTAACTATGGCTACACCTTC. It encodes CASSEGQGIGASNYGYTF. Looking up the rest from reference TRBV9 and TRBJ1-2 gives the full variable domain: DSGVTQTPKHLITATGQRVTLRCSPRSGDLSVYWYQQSLDQGLQFLIQYYNGEERAKGNILERFSAQQFPDLHSELNLSSLELGDSALYFCASSEGQGIGASNYGYTFGSGTRLTVV.

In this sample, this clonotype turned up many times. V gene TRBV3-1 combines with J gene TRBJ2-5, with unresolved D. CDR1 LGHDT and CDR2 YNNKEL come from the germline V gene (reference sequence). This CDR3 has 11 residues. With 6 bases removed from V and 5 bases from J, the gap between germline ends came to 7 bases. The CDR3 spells CASRLLETQYF. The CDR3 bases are TGTGCCAGCAGACTCCTCGAGACCCAGTACTTC.

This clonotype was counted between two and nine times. CDR3 DNA sequence: TGCAGTGCTAGGCGGCGTGTAGAGACCCAGTACTTC. Residues: CSARRRVETQYF. The chain carries TRBV20-1 and TRBJ2-5, with D uncertain. This CDR3 is 12 amino acids long. The V end was cut by 3 bases, the J end by 4 bases, with 9 bases between. Per the germline V gene, CDR1 is DFQATT and CDR2 is SNEGSKA (reference sequence).

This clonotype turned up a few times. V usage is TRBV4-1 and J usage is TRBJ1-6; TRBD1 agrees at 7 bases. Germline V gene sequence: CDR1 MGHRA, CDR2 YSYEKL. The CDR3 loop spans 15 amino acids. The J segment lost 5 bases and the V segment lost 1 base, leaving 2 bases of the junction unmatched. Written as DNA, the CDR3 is TGCGCCAGCAGCCAAGTTGACAGGGATAATTCACCCCTCCACTTT. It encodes CASSQVDRDNSPLHF.

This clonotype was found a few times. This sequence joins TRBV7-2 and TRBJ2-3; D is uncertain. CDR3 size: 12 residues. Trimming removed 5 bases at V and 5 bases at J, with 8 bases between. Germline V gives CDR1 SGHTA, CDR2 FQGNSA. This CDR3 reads CASSPLKDTQYF. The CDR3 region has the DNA TGTGCCAGCAGCCCCCTGAAAGATACGCAGTATTTT.

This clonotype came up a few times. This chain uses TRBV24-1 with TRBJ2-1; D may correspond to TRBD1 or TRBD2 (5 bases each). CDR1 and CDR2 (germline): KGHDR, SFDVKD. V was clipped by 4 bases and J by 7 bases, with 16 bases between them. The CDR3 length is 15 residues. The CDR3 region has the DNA TGTGCCACCAGTGACTCGGGACGAGATGAAAATGAGCAGTTCTTC. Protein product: CATSDSGRDENEQFF.

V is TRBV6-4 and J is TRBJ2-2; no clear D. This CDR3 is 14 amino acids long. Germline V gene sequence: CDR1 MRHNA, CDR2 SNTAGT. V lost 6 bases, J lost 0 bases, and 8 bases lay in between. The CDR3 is CASRQEANTGELFF. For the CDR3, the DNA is TGTGCCAGCAGGCAGGAAGCGAACACCGGGGAGCTGTTTTTT.

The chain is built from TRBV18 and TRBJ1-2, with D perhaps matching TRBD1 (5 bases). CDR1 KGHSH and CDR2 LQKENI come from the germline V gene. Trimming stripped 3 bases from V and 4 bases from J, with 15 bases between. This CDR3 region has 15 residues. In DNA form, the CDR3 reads TGTGCCAGCTCACCTGATTCCGGGACGGCCTATGGCTACACCTTC. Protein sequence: CASSPDSGTAYGYTF. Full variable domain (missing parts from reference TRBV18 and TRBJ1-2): NAGVMQNPRHLVRRRGQEARLRCSPMKGHSHVYWYRQLPEEGLKFMVYLQKENIIDESGMPKERFSAEFPKEGPSILRIQQVVRGDSAAYFCASSPDSGTAYGYTFGSGTRLTVV.

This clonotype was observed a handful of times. Here the CDR3 reads CASSLTAHQPQHF. The CDR3 nucleotides read TGTGCCAGCAGTTTAACAGCCCATCAGCCCCAGCATTTT. The genes are TRBV27 and TRBJ1-5; D is undetermined. Between the trimmed V and J ends, which lost 2 bases and 5 bases, there was a span of 7 bases. Germline CDR1 reads MNHEY; CDR2 reads SMNVEV (reference sequence). The CDR3 length is 13 residues.

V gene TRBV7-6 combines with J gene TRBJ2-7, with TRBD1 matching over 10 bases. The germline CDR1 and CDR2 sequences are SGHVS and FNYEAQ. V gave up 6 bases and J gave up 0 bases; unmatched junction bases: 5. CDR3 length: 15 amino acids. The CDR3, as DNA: TGTGCCAGCAGATTGGGACAGGGGCCCTCCTACGAGCAGTACTTC. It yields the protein CASRLGQGPSYEQYF.

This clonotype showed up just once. CDR3 sequence reads: CASSWHTVNTEAFF. The CDR3 DNA reads TGTGCCAGCAGTTGGCATACTGTGAACACTGAAGCTTTCTTT. The chain employs TRBV12-3 or TRBV12-4 and TRBJ1-1; no clear D gene. This CDR3 is 14 amino acids long. V dropped 4 bases and J dropped 0 bases, with 9 bases sitting between them.

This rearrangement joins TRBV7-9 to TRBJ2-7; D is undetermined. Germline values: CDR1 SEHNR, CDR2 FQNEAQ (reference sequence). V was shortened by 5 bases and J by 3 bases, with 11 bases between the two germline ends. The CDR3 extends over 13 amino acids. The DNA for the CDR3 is TGTGCCAGCAGCCCCGCCCCCCTCTACGAGCAGTACTTC. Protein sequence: CASSPAPLYEQYF.

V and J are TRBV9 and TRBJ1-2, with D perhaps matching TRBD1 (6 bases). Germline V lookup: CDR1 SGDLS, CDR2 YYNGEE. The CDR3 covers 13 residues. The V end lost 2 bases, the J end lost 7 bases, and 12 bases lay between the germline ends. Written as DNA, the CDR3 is TGTGCCAGCAGCGTCTTGGGGGCTAGTGGCTACACCTTC. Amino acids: CASSVLGASGYTF.

CDR3 amino acids: CASSTGDGEQYV. CDR3 nucleotides: TGTGCCAGCAGTACAGGGGACGGCGAGCAGTACGTC. This chain links TRBV28 with TRBJ2-7; 7 bases fit TRBD1. J was trimmed by 6 bases and V by 5 bases; bases with no gene match: 4. Germline loops: CDR1 MDHEN, CDR2 SYDVKM. The CDR3 spans 12 residues.

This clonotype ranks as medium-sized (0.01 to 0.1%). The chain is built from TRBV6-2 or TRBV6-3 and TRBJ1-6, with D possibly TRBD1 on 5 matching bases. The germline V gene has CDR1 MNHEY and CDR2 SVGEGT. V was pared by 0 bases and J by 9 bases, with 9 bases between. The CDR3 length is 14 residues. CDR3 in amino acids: CASSYSGGTSPLHF. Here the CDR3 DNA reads TGTGCCAGCAGTTACTCGGGGGGGACTTCACCCCTCCACTTT.

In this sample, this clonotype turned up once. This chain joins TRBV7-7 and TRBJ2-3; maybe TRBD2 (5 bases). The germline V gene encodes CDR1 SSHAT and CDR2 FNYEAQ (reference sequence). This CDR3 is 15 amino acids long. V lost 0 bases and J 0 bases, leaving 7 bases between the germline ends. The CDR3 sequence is CASSLARASTDTQYF. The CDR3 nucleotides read TGTGCCAGCAGCTTAGCGCGGGCCAGCACAGATACGCAGTATTTT.

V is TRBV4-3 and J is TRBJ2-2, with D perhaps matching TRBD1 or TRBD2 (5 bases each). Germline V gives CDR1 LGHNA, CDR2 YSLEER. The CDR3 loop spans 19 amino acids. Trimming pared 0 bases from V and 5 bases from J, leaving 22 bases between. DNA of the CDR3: TGCGCCAGCAGCCAAGATTGGACGGGACGGATTAGAGGGACCGGGGAGCTGTTTTTT. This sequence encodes CASSQDWTGRIRGTGELFF.

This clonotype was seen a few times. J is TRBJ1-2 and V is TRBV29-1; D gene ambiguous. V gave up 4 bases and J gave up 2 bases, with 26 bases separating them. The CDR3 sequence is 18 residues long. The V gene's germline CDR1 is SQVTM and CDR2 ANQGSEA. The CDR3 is CSVGRRAWFLVRNYGYTF. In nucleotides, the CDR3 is TGCAGCGTTGGAAGGAGGGCCTGGTTCCTGGTTAGGAACTATGGCTACACCTTC.

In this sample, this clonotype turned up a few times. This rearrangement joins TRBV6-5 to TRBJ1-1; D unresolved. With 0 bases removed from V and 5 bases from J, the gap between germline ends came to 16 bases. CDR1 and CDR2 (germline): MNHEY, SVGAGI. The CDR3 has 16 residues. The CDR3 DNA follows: TGTGCCAGCAGTTACTCGTACAGCGGCAGGAGGACTGAAGCTTTCTTT. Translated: CASSYSYSGRRTEAFF.

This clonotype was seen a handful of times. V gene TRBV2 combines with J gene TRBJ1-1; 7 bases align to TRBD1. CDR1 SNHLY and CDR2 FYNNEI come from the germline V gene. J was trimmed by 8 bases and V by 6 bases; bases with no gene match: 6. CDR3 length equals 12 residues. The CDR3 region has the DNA TGTGCCAGCAGCCACCGGGACAGCGAAGCTTTCTTT. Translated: CASSHRDSEAFF.

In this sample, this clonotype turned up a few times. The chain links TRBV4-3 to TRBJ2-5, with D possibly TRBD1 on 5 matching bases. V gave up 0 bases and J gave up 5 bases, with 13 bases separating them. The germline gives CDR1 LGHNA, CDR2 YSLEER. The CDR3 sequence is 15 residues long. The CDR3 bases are TGCGCCAGCAGCCAAGATCGCTGGGGCTGGGAGACCCAGTACTTC. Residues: CASSQDRWGWETQYF.

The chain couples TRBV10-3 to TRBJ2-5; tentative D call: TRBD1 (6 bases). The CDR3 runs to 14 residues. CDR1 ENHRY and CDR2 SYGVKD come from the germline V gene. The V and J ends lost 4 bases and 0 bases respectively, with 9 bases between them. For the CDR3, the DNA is TGTGCCATCAGTGCCCGGGACAACCAAGAGACCCAGTACTTC. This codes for CAISARDNQETQYF.

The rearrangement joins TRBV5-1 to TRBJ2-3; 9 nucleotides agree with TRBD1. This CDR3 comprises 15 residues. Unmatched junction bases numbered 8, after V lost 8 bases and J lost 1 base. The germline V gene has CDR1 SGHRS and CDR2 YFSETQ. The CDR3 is CARSPWTGGTDTQYF. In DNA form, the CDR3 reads TGCGCCAGAAGCCCATGGACAGGGGGCACAGATACGCAGTATTTT.